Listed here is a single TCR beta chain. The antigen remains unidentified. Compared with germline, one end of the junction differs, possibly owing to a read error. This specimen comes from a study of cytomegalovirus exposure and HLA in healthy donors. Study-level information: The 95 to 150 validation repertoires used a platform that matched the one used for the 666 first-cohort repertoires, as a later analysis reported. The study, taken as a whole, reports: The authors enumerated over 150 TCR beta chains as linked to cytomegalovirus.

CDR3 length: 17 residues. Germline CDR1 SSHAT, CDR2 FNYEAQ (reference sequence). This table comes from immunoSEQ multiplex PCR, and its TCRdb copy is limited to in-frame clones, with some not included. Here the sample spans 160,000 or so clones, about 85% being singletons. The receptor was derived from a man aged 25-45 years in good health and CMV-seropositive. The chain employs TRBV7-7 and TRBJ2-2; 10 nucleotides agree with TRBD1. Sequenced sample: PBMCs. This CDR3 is CASSLVVRTGGTGELFF. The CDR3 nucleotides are TGTGCTAGCAGCTTAGTTGTAAGGACAGGGGGCACCGGGGAGCTGTTTTTT. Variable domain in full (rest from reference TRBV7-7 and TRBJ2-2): GAGVSQSPRYKVTKRGQDVTLRCDPISSHATLYWYQQALGQGPEFLTYFNYEAQPDKSGLPSDRFSAERPEGSISTLTIQRTEQRDSAMYRCASSLVVRTGGTGELFFGEGSRLTVL.